The 19 T cell receptor beta chains below all came from one sample that was sequenced in a study of early T cells in non-severe SARS-CoV-2 infection. TCRdb re-analysed the 5' RACE reads in MiXCR, keeping a single row per CDR3 protein. The sample lists some 27,000 distinct CDR3 sequences, about 4.6% occurring once. The specimen sequenced was whole blood. These receptors all come from an adult who was a healthcare worker with PCR-confirmed SARS-CoV-2 infection or an uninfected control (not recorded which).

This clonotype was found a few times. This chain connects TRBV20-1 to TRBJ2-5; 7 positions agree with TRBD1. This CDR3 is 14 amino acids long. Germline CDR1 reads DFQATT; CDR2 reads SNEGSKA (reference sequence). J was trimmed by 2 bases and V by 1 base; bases with no gene match: 4. The CDR3 is CSARGTGGQETQYF. The CDR3 region has the DNA TGCAGTGCTAGAGGGACAGGCGGTCAAGAGACCCAGTACTTC.

The chain joins TRBV29-1 to TRBJ2-3; the D gene is possibly TRBD2 (5 bases). V lost 0 bases, J lost 6 bases, and 19 bases lay in between. Per germline, CDR1 SQVTM and CDR2 ANQGSEA. CDR3 length: 16 amino acids. The CDR3, as DNA: TGCAGCGTTGAAGATAGCCCAGGAGGCATAAGGGATACGCAGTATTTT. Its protein is CSVEDSPGGIRDTQYF.

Concerning this clonotype itself: A much larger clone differs from this one at a single base, so this may be a read error. The chain is built from TRBV4-1 and TRBJ2-3; D gene unclear. The CDR3 runs to 14 residues. Germline V gene lookup returns CDR1 MGHRA and CDR2 YSYEKL. DNA for the CDR3: TGCGCCGGCAGCCAAGAACGGGCTCCGGATACGCAGTATTTT. Protein: CAGSQERAPDTQYF.

This chain links TRBV6-4 with TRBJ1-4, with unresolved D. V shed 9 bases and J shed 7 bases, with 9 bases lying between them. Germline CDR1 MRHNA, CDR2 SNTAGT. This CDR3 region has 11 residues. The CDR3 coding sequence is TGTGCCAGTTATACCGGTGAAAAACTGTTTTTT. Translating gives CASYTGEKLFF.

V usage is TRBV7-8 and J usage is TRBJ1-3; D is ambiguous. This CDR3 comprises 14 residues. The V gene's germline CDR1 is SGHVS and CDR2 FQNEAQ. Between the trimmed V and J ends, which lost 4 bases and 0 bases, there was a span of 7 bases. The CDR3 region is CASSSDSSGNTIYF. As DNA, the CDR3 is TGTGCCAGCAGCTCCGATAGCTCTGGAAACACCATATATTTT.

The table lists this clonotype with many counts. This chain uses TRBV20-1 with TRBJ2-1; 11 bases are a match to TRBD2. The V gene end was trimmed by 7 bases and the J gene end by 5 bases; junction bases not matched to a gene: 13. Germline values: CDR1 DFQATT, CDR2 SNEGSKA (reference sequence). The CDR3 consists of 16 residues. The CDR3 region is CSGKGSSGRGNNEQFF. CDR3 coding DNA: TGCAGTGGTAAGGGAAGTAGCGGGAGGGGCAACAATGAGCAGTTCTTC.

The CDR3 spells CSVEWREGRETQYF. CDR3 coding DNA: TGCAGCGTTGAGTGGCGGGAGGGCCGAGAGACCCAGTACTTC. The chain joins TRBV29-1 to TRBJ2-5, with 9 bases identical to TRBD2. Unmatched junction bases numbered 6, after V lost 3 bases and J lost 4 bases. This CDR3 comprises 14 residues. Germline loops: CDR1 SQVTM, CDR2 ANQGSEA. Based on the CDR3 plus reference TRBV29-1 and TRBJ2-5, the full variable domain is SAVISQKPSRDICQRGTSLTIQCQVDSQVTMMFWYRQQPGQSLTLIATANQGSEATYESGFVIDKFPISRPNLTFSTLTVSNMSPEDSSIYLCSVEWREGRETQYFGPGTRLLVL.

V is TRBV18 and J is TRBJ1-2; 7 bases align to TRBD1. The CDR3 consists of 14 residues. The germline V gene encodes CDR1 KGHSH and CDR2 LQKENI. J lost 0 bases, V lost 2 bases, and 0 bases had no gene match. Here the CDR3 DNA reads TGTGCCAGCTCACCAGACAGGGCTAACTATGGCTACACCTTC. Translation gives CASSPDRANYGYTF.

This clonotype was picked up many times. The rearrangement links TRBV20-1 to TRBJ2-2, with D perhaps TRBD2 (5 bases). V was clipped by 0 bases and J by 5 bases, with 16 bases between them. CDR1 DFQATT and CDR2 SNEGSKA come from the germline V gene (reference sequence). There are 16 residues in the CDR3. As DNA, the CDR3 is TGCAGTGCTAGAGATCGGCTAGCTGGGGAGACCGGGGAGCTGTTTTTT. This codes for CSARDRLAGETGELFF.

This clonotype has at least ten counts. The CDR3: CASSDRGSYNSPLHF. In nucleotides, the CDR3 is TGTGCCAGCAGCGACAGGGGATCCTATAATTCACCCCTCCACTTT. The chain carries TRBV2 and TRBJ1-6; the match to TRBD1 covers 8 bases. With V trimmed by 6 bases and J by 1 base, 2 bases remained unmatched. Germline values: CDR1 SNHLY, CDR2 FYNNEI. The CDR3 covers 15 residues. The variable domain in full, with the rest retrieved from reference TRBV2 and TRBJ1-6, is EPEVTQTPSHQVTQMGQEVILRCVPISNHLYFYWYRQILGQKVEFLVSFYNNEISEKSEIFDDQFSVERPDGSNFTLKIRSTKLEDSAMYFCASSDRGSYNSPLHFGNGTRLTVT.

A few counts support this clonotype. This rearrangement joins TRBV6-6 to TRBJ2-3; unclear D gene. The germline CDR1 and CDR2 sequences are MNHNY and SVGAGI (reference sequence). The CDR3 has 12 amino acids. V was shortened by 6 bases and J by 0 bases, with 4 bases between the two germline ends. The DNA of the CDR3 is TGTGCCAGCAGGCTCAGCACAGATACGCAGTATTTT. Residues: CASRLSTDTQYF.

In this sample, this clonotype turned up many times. The gene calls are TRBV6-5 and TRBJ2-7; D may be TRBD2 (5 bases). CDR1 is MNHEY, CDR2 SVGAGI, per germline. The CDR3 runs to 14 residues. Between the trimmed V and J ends, which lost 2 bases and 2 bases, there was a span of 10 bases. In DNA, the CDR3 is TGTGCCAGCAGTTACGGAGAGGGCCCCTACGAGCAGTACTTC. It specifies CASSYGEGPYEQYF.

This clonotype has ten or more counts. The genes are TRBV11-2 and TRBJ2-3; 7 positions match TRBD1. The V and J ends lost 1 base and 0 bases, in that order; junction bases with no gene match: 4. The CDR3 is made up of 16 amino acids. CDR1 and CDR2 (germline): SGHAT, FQNNGV. CDR3 sequence: CASSLVGTESTDTQYF. The CDR3 nucleotides read TGTGCCAGCAGCTTAGTGGGGACAGAGAGCACAGATACGCAGTATTTT.

The chain links TRBV28 to TRBJ2-2; D is unresolved. CDR1 MDHEN and CDR2 SYDVKM come from the germline V gene. V lost 5 bases and J lost 0, with 13 bases in between. The length of the CDR3 is 16 residues. The CDR3, as DNA: TGTGCCAGCAGTCCCACGACCTGGACGAACACCGGGGAGCTGTTTTTT. Amino acid sequence: CASSPTTWTNTGELFF. Based on the CDR3 plus reference TRBV28 and TRBJ2-2, the full variable domain is DVKVTQSSRYLVKRTGEKVFLECVQDMDHENMFWYRQDPGLGLRLIYFSYDVKMKEKGDIPEGYSVSREKKERFSLILESASTNQTSMYLCASSPTTWTNTGELFFGEGSRLTVL.

This clonotype appeared many times. CDR3 sequence: CASSPIRQGAKEQFF. The CDR3 nucleotides are TGTGCCAGCAGCCCAATCCGACAGGGGGCCAAGGAGCAGTTCTTC. This chain uses TRBV5-4 with TRBJ2-1, with 10 positions matching TRBD1. The V gene end was trimmed by 4 bases and the J gene end by 10 bases; junction bases not matched to a gene: 11. The V gene's germline CDR1 is SGHNT and CDR2 YYREEE (reference sequence). This CDR3 spans 15 amino acids.

This chain links TRBV20-1 with TRBJ1-1; the D is unclear. CDR1 is DFQATT and CDR2 is SNEGSKA in the germline V gene (reference sequence). This CDR3 comprises 15 residues. V was shortened by 2 bases and J by 0 bases, with 13 bases between the two germline ends. Here the CDR3 reads CSARLPDGLNTEAFF. The CDR3 region has the DNA TGCAGTGCTAGACTTCCAGACGGACTGAACACTGAAGCTTTCTTT.

There are a few counts of this clonotype. This chain joins TRBV2 and TRBJ1-5; no definite D call. V lost 4 bases to trimming and J lost 1 base, with 5 bases between them. Germline lookup yields CDR1 SNHLY and CDR2 FYNNEI. This CDR3 has 13 amino acids. The CDR3 DNA is TGTGCCAGCAGTGCTCAGAGCAATCAGCCCCAGCATTTT. Protein product: CASSAQSNQPQHF.

This clonotype was recorded many times. The V gene is TRBV27, the J gene TRBJ1-1; TRBD1 agrees at 7 bases. The CDR3 runs 16 residues. Germline V gene sequence: CDR1 MNHEY, CDR2 SMNVEV (reference sequence). The V gene end was trimmed by 3 bases and the J gene end by 0 bases; junction bases not matched to a gene: 7. The CDR3 protein is CASSFLGQVVNTEAFF. In nucleotides, the CDR3 is TGTGCCAGCAGTTTCCTCGGACAGGTAGTGAACACTGAAGCTTTCTTT.

V gene TRBV20-1 combines with J gene TRBJ2-5, with TRBD1 matching over 8 bases. V was pared by 7 bases and J by 3 bases, with 7 bases of the junction left unmatched. The CDR3 contains 13 residues. The germline V gene encodes CDR1 DFQATT and CDR2 SNEGSKA (reference sequence). The CDR3: CSVGPGGEETQYF. The CDR3 DNA follows: TGCAGTGTTGGCCCAGGGGGCGAAGAGACCCAGTACTTC.